What follows is one T cell receptor beta chain and its context. This sample stems from a study of blood T cell repertoires in COVID-19. The wider study: The United States, Italy and Spain were the sources of the acute and convalescent COVID-19 samples. In each case, the material was cDNA or gDNA derived from T cells, B-cell-depleted T cells, or PBMCs.

CDR1 LGHDT and CDR2 YNNKEL come from the germline V gene (reference sequence). The CDR3 totals 15 residues. The germline V and J ends were trimmed by 4 bases and 0 bases, with 11 bases remaining between them. Per the study methods: Amplifying reference gene primers gave estimates of nucleated cell counts. Libraries were prepared by immunoSEQ multiplex PCR; TCRdb keeps only in-frame clonotypes and omits some of them. V and J calls and clone size follow that table, whereas D and trimming were derived from the DNA. The profile shows approximately 170,000 clones, 80% to 85% of them singletons. This rearrangement joins TRBV3-1 (or the pseudogene TRBV3-2) to TRBJ2-3, with a weak D call TRBD2 (5 bases). The sequencing input was peripheral blood. This receptor was identified in a human donor with acute or convalescent COVID-19. The donor label of this sample is uncertain. The CDR3 here is CASSRLTGSTDTQYF. As DNA, the CDR3 is TGTGCCAGCAGCCGCCTCACGGGGAGCACAGATACGCAGTATTTT.